This T cell receptor (beta chain) derives from a study of Graves' ophthalmopathy and Graves' hyperthyroidism. Other autoimmune disease, uncontrolled infection, pregnancy and lactation led to exclusion. The sequenced template was RNA, covering the TCR beta CDR3 region. HTBI primers were employed in first-round RT-PCR, then a second-round multiplex PCR followed. MiXCR, run by TCRdb on the multiplex PCR reads, gives a single entry per CDR3 protein. The sample yields about 700,000 distinct CDR3 sequences, over 40% seen once. The study's findings and limits: Ophthalmopathy and stable hyperthyroidism were discriminated by a 13-signature model, with 87.88% sensitivity and 80% to 84% specificity.

This clonotype was detected only a few times. No antigen is known for it. V shed 0 bases and J shed 4 bases, with 12 bases lying between them. CDR1 and CDR2 (germline): LGHNA, YSLEER. The CDR3 is 16 amino acids. The sequence derives from an adult man with Graves' ophthalmopathy. V usage is TRBV4-3 and J usage is TRBJ1-4, with D maybe TRBD1 (5 bases). Material: peripheral blood. CDR3 residues: CASSQDLRGDNEKLFF. CDR3 nucleotide sequence: TGCGCCAGCAGCCAAGATCTGAGGGGAGATAATGAAAAACTGTTTTTT.